This T cell receptor (beta chain) was documented in a study of T cells in Graves' hyperthyroidism and ophthalmopathy. Thyroid ultrasound, orbital computed tomography, clinical symptoms, and serum thyroxine and TRAb underpinned diagnoses. Extraction of PBMCs used approximately 10 ml of fresh peripheral blood. TCR beta CDR3 regions were amplified from RNA transcripts. An initial round of RT-PCR targeting the TCR CDR3 relied on the HTBI primer set. One entry per CDR3 protein, called by TCRdb with MiXCR from the multiplex PCR reads. The data hold 350,000 or so distinct CDR3 sequences, with 21% observed a single time. This clonotype was detected many times. The antigen remains unidentified. Study-level results: Blood shared most expanded thyroid clonotypes above 0.001.

This CDR3 has 15 amino acids. V was pared by 3 bases and J by 6 bases, with 6 bases of the junction left unmatched. The germline gives CDR1 MDHEN, CDR2 SYDVKM. The material sequenced was blood. J is TRBJ2-1 and V is TRBV28; 9 bases fit TRBD2. The sequence came from a woman aged 45 to 65 with Graves' hyperthyroidism. This CDR3 reads CASSLGRGGLNEQFF. In nucleotides, the CDR3 is TGTGCCAGCAGTTTGGGGCGGGGGGGCCTCAATGAGCAGTTCTTC.